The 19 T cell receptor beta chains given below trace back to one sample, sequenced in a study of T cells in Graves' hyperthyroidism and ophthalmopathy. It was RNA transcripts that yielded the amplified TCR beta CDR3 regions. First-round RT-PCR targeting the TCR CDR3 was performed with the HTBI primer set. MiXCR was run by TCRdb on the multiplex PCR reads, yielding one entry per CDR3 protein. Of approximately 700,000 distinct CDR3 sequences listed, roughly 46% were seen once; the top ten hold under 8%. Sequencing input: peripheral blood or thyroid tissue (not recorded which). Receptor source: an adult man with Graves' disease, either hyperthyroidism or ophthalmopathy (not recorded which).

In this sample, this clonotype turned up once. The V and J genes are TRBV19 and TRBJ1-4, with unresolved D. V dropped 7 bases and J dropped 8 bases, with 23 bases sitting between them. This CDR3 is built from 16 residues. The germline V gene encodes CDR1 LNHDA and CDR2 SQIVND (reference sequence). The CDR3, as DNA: TGTGCCAGTACCACAATCGCGTCTGGCGGCGAAGAAAAACTGTTTTTT. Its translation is CASTTIASGGEEKLFF.

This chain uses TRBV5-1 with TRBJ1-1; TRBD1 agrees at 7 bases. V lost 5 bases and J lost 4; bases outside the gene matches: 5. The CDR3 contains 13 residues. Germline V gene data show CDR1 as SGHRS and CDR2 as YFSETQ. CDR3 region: CASRARGPTEAFF. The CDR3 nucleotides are TGCGCCAGCAGGGCGAGGGGGCCCACTGAAGCTTTCTTT.

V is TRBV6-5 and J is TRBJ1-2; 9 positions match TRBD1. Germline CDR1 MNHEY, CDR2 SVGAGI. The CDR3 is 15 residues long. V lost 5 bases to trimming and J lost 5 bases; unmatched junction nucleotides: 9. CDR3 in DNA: TGTGCCAGCAGTCTCGGGACAGGGTACGGGTATGGCTACACCTTC. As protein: CASSLGTGYGYGYTF.

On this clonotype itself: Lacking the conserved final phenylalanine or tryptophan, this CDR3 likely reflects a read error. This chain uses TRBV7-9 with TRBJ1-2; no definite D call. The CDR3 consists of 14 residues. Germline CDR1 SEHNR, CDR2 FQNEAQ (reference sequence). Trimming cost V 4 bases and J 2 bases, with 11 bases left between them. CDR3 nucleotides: TGTGCCAGCAGCTCCCGTCTAAGGAACTATGGCTACACCCTC. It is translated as CASSSRLRNYGYTL.

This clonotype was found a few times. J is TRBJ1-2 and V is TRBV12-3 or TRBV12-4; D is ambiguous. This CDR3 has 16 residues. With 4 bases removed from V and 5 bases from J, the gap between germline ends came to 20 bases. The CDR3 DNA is TGTGCCAGCAGTTACCTCCCCCCACGGGATCGGTATGGCTACACCTTC. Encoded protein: CASSYLPPRDRYGYTF.

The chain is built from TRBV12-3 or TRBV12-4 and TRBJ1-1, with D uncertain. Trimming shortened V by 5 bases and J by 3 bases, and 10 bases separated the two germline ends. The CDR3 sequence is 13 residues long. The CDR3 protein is CASSNTVDTEAFF. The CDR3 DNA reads TGTGCCAGCAGTAACACAGTAGACACTGAAGCTTTCTTT.

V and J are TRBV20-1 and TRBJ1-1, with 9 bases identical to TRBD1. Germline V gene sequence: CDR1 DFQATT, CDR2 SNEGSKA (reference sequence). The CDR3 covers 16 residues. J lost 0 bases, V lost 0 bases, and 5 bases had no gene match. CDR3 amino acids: CSARDRGQGVNTEAFF. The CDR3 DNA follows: TGCAGTGCTAGAGATCGGGGACAGGGAGTGAACACTGAAGCTTTCTTT.

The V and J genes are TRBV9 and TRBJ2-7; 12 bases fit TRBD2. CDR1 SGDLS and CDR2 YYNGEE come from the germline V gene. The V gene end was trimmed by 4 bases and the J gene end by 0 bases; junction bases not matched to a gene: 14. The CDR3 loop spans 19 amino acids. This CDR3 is CASSSSQPVLAGGSYEQYF. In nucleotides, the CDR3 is TGTGCCAGCAGCTCATCCCAACCCGTACTAGCGGGGGGCTCCTACGAGCAGTACTTC.

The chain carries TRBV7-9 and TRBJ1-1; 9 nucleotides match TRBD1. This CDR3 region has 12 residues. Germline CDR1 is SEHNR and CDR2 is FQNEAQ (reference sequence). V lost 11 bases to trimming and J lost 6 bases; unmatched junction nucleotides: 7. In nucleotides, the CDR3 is TGTGCCGGTAAACAGGGGGCGTCTGAAGCTTTCTTT. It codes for CAGKQGASEAFF.

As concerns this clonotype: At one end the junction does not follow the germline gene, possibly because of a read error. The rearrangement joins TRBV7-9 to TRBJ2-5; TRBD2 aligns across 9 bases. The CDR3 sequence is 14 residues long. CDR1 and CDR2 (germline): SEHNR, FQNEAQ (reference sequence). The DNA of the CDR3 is TGTGCCATCAGCCTAGCGGGATCTCAAGAGACCCAGTACTTC. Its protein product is CAISLAGSQETQYF.

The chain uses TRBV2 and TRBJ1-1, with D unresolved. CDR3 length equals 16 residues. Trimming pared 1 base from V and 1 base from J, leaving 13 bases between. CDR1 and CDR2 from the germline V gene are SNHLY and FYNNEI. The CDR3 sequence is CASSEGFRHSNTEAFF. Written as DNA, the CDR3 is TGTGCCAGCAGTGAAGGCTTTAGACACTCGAACACTGAAGCTTTCTTT.

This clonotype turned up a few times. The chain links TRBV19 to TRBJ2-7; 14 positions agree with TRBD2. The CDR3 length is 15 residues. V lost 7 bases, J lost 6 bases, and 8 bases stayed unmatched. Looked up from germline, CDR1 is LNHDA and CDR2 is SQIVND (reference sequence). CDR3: CASTLGTSGSLEQYF. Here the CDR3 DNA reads TGTGCCAGTACCCTAGGGACTAGCGGGAGCCTCGAGCAGTACTTC.

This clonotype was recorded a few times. The CDR3, as DNA: TGTGCCAGCAGCCAAGATTGGGCCTACACCGGGGAGCTGTTTTTT. Its translation is CASSQDWAYTGELFF. The rearrangement joins TRBV14 to TRBJ2-2, with D unresolved. The germline V and J ends were trimmed by 0 bases and 3 bases, with 8 bases remaining between them. This CDR3 contains 15 residues. Germline V gives CDR1 SGHDN, CDR2 FVKESK.

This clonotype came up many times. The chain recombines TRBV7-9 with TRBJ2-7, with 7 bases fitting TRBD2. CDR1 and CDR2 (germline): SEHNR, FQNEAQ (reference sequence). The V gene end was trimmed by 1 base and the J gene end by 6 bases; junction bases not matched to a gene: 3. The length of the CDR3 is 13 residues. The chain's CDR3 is CASSLGTGGEQYF. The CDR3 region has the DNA TGTGCCAGCAGCTTAGGCACGGGAGGCGAGCAGTACTTC.

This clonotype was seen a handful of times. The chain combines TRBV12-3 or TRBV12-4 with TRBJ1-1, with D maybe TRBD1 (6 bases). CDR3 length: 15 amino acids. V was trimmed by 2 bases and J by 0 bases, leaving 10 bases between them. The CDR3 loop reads CASSLMGQMNTEAFF. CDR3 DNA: TGTGCCAGCAGTTTAATGGGACAAATGAACACTGAAGCTTTCTTT.

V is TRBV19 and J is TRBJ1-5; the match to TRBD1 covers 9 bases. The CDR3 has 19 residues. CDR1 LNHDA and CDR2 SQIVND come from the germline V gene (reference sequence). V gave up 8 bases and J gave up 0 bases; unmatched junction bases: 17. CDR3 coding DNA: TGTGCCAGTGGATCCGGACAGGGGAGCCCAACGTATAGCAATCAGCCCCAGCATTTT. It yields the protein CASGSGQGSPTYSNQPQHF.

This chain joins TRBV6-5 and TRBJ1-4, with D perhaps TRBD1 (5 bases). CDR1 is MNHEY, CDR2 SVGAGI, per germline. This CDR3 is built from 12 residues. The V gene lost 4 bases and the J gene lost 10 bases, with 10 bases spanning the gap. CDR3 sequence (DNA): TGTGCCAGCAGTTTCGGGGCTGGAAAACTGTTTTTT. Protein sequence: CASSFGAGKLFF.

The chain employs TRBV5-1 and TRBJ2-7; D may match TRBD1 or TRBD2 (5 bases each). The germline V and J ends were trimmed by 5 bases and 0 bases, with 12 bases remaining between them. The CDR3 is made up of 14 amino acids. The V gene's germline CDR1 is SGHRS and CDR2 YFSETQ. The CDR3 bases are TGCGCCAGCAGGCTTAGAGGGACCTCCTACGAGCAGTACTTC. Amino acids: CASRLRGTSYEQYF.

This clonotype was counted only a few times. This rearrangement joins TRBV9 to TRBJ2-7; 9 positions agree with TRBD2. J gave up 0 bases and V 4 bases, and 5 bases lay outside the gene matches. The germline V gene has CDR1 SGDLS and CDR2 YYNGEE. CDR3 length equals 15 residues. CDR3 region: CASSLAGHHSYEQYF. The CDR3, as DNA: TGTGCCAGCAGCCTAGCGGGACACCACTCCTACGAGCAGTACTTC.